This record covers a single TCR beta chain. Its antigen is unidentified. The study drew all its donors from Caucasian adults living in Nashville, Tennessee. The V gene's germline CDR1 is SGHTA and CDR2 FQGNSA. V was shortened by 0 bases and J by 8 bases, with 10 bases between the two germline ends. The CDR3 runs to 13 residues. This entry belongs to a study of shared clonotypes between healthy human individuals. Overall study findings and caveats: Sharing across four donors was highest in naive CD4 (approximately 5%) and lowest in memory CD8 (around 0.4%). Larger estimated richness was generally seen in naive subsets than in memory subsets.

The repertoire was sequenced with immunoSEQ multiplex PCR; TCRdb's copy has only in-frame clones and lacks some. The sample yields 2 million to 2.5 million clones, 85% to 95% seen once. The sequence derives from a young man in good health. Some clones in this sample may be carry-over from other donors' samples. V gene TRBV7-2 combines with J gene TRBJ1-1, with a tentative D call TRBD1 (5 bases). Sequenced: naive CD4+ T cells from PBMCs. Sample subset: CD45RA+ positively selected. CDR3 sequence (DNA): TGTGCCAGCAGCTTAGCGCGGCAGGGAGAAGCTTTCTTT. Amino acid sequence: CASSLARQGEAFF.